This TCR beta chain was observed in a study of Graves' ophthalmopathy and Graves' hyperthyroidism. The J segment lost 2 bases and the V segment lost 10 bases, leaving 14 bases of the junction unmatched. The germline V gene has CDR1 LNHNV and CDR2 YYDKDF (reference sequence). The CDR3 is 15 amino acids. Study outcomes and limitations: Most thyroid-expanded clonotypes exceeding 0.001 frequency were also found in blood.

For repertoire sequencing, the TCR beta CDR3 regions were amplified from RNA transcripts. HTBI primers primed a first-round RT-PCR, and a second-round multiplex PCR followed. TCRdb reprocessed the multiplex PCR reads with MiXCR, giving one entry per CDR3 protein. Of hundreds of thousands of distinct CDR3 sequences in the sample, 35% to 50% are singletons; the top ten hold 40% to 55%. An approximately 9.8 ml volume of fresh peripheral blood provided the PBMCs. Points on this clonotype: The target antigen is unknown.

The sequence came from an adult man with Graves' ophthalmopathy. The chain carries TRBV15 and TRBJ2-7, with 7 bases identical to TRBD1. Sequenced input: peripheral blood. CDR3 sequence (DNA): TGTGCCAGCAAGGTTCCCGGACAGGCTACCTACGAGCAGTACTTC. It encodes CASKVPGQATYEQYF.